The rows below give T cell receptor beta chains drawn from one sample of a study of blood T cells in healthy people across ages. TCRdb re-analysed the 5' RACE reads in MiXCR, keeping a single row per CDR3 protein. The sample carries roughly 570,000 distinct CDR3 sequences, roughly 29% recorded once. Material for sequencing was blood. These receptors were taken from a woman in her 70s in good health. CDR3s include the opening cysteine and the closing phenylalanine or tryptophan. A D gene is named only where the DNA matches it firmly. Size values are once, few and many counts, or a class for expanded clones, and some rows have none.

size	V	J	D	CDR3	DNA
-	TRBV7-2	TRBJ2-5	-	CASTPCTNQETQYF	TGTGCCAGCACGCCATGCACCAACCAAGAGACCCAGTACTTC
once	TRBV7-8	TRBJ2-7	TRBD2	CSLAGTTPEQYF	TGTTCTCTCGCCGGGACTACCCCCGAGCAGTACTTC
few	TRBV11-2	TRBJ1-2	TRBD1	CASSQGQHYGYTF	TGTGCCAGCAGCCAGGGACAGCACTATGGCTACACCTTC
-	TRBV3-1	TRBJ1-4	-	CARQPAGTGNEKLFF	TGTGCCCGACAACCCGCGGGGACCGGTAATGAAAAACTGTTTTTT
few	TRBV20-1	TRBJ2-1	-	CSAKELGPGFF	TGCAGTGCTAAAGAACTAGGGCCGGGGTTCTTC
-	TRBV20-1	TRBJ2-3	-	CSASSGRGNTDTQYF	TGCAGTGCTAGCTCGGGACGGGGGAACACAGATACGCAGTATTTT
few	TRBV7-9	TRBJ2-1	-	CASSLAGTASYNEQFF	TGTGCCAGCAGCTTAGCGGGGACCGCCTCCTACAATGAGCAGTTCTTC
-	TRBV2	TRBJ1-4	-	CASTQSGQINEKLFF	TGTGCCAGCACCCAATCGGGGCAGATTAATGAAAAACTGTTTTTT
-	TRBV28	TRBJ2-6	TRBD2	CASSPYLGLKGTGANVLTF	TGTGCCAGCAGTCCCTACCTGGGACTAAAAGGTACAGGGGCCAACGTCCTGACTTTC
few	TRBV30	TRBJ2-2	-	CAWSRDNTGELFF	TGTGCCTGGTCGCGGGACAACACCGGGGAGCTGTTTTTT
few	TRBV5-1	TRBJ2-7	-	CASSLAAGGASYEQYF	TGCGCCAGCAGCTTGGCCGCGGGCGGGGCGTCGTACGAGCAGTACTTC
few	TRBV20-1	TRBJ1-4	-	CSAFLRGSANEKLFF	TGCAGTGCTTTCCTGAGAGGGTCGGCTAATGAAAAACTGTTTTTT
few	TRBV20-1	TRBJ2-7	-	CSAYGPLDYEQYF	TGCAGTGCTTACGGGCCCCTCGATTACGAGCAGTACTTC
many	TRBV19	TRBJ1-2	-	CASSINYGYTF	TGTGCCAGTAGTATCAACTATGGCTACACCTTC
few	TRBV20-1	TRBJ1-2	-	CSAWTVSGYTF	TGCAGTGCTTGGACAGTCTCTGGCTACACCTTC
-	TRBV6-2/TRBV6-3	TRBJ2-2	-	CASSWTPQGNTGELFF	TGTGCCAGCAGTTGGACACCCCAGGGAAACACCGGGGAGCTGTTTTTT
-	TRBV27	TRBJ1-3	TRBD1	CASSLRGTGNTICF	TGTGCCAGCAGTTTAAGGGGGACAGGAAACACCATATGTTTT
-	TRBV19	TRBJ2-1	TRBD2	CASSLAGGHYNEQFF	TGTGCCAGTAGTTTAGCGGGGGGGCATTACAATGAGCAGTTCTTC
few	TRBV7-9	TRBJ2-3	-	CASSPSSGDTQYF	TGTGCCAGCAGCCCCAGTAGCGGCGATACGCAGTATTTT
many	TRBV4-3	TRBJ1-4	-	CASSPFGGEGNEKLFF	TGCGCCAGCAGCCCCTTTGGCGGTGAGGGCAATGAAAAACTGTTTTTT
-	TRBV29-1	TRBJ2-5	-	CSVATRNKETQYF	TGCAGCGTTGCCACTAGAAATAAAGAGACCCAGTACTTC
-	TRBV7-2	TRBJ2-1	-	CASSPHVGAGSNEQFF	TGTGCCAGCAGCCCCCATGTTGGGGCGGGTTCCAATGAGCAGTTCTTC
-	TRBV4-3	TRBJ1-2	TRBD1	CASSQNRGEGYGYTF	TGCGCCAGCAGCCAAAACAGGGGCGAAGGCTATGGCTACACCTTC
-	TRBV6-6	TRBJ1-5	-	CASSYKSSKNQPQHF	TGTGCCAGCAGTTACAAGTCCAGCAAAAATCAGCCCCAGCATTTT
-	TRBV7-2	TRBJ1-4	-	CASSLEGGHNEKLFF	TGTGCCAGCAGCTTAGAGGGGGGGCACAATGAAAAACTGTTTTTT
-	TRBV12-3/TRBV12-4	TRBJ1-1	-	CASSSTGFQAFF	TGTGCCAGCAGTTCCACAGGTTTCCAGGCTTTCTTT
-	TRBV18	TRBJ1-6	-	CASSPETGFSPLHF	TGTGCCAGCTCACCGGAGACAGGTTTTTCACCCCTCCACTTT
few	TRBV13	TRBJ2-7	-	CASSLGKVTYEQYF	TGTGCCAGCAGCTTAGGCAAGGTCACCTACGAGCAGTACTTC
-	TRBV6-1	TRBJ2-3	-	CASSEAPLNRPSTDTQYF	TGTGCCAGCAGTGAAGCCCCTCTCAACAGGCCGAGCACAGATACGCAGTATTTT